The next 10 T cell receptor beta chains were all read from a single sample in a study of blood T cell repertoires in COVID-19. Clones were sequenced by immunoSEQ multiplex PCR, and TCRdb holds only the in-frame ones, with some missing. The sample includes fewer than 400,000 clones, approximately 88% seen only once; the top ten take under 6%. Sequencing was carried out using PBMCs or T cells enriched from blood (not recorded which). The source is a man aged 25 to 45 who had recovered from COVID-19.

The chain joins TRBV11-3 to TRBJ2-1, with TRBD2 matching over 7 bases. Germline V gene sequence: CDR1 SGHNT, CDR2 YENEEA. The CDR3 length is 15 residues. The J segment lost 5 bases and the V segment lost 1 base, leaving 5 bases of the junction unmatched. CDR3 residues: CASSLGSGVNNEQFF. CDR3 nucleotides: TGTGCCAGCAGCTTAGGCAGCGGGGTCAACAATGAGCAGTTCTTC.

The V gene is TRBV7-7, the J gene TRBJ2-1; 9 bases map to TRBD2. Germline V gives CDR1 SSHAT, CDR2 FNYEAQ (reference sequence). This CDR3 contains 16 residues. V shed 4 bases and J 9 bases; nucleotides not matched to a gene: 13. The CDR3 region has the DNA TGTGCCAGCAGCTCCCCATCGGCGGGGGGGCCGGGTGAGCAGTTCTTC. Protein: CASSSPSAGGPGEQFF.

To note about this clone: Other DNA sequences of this sample code for an identical CDR3. J is TRBJ2-7 and V is TRBV5-1; D possibly corresponds to TRBD1 (5 bases). Germline lookup yields CDR1 SGHRS and CDR2 YFSETQ. CDR3 length equals 13 residues. V was shortened by 4 bases and J by 3 bases, with 11 bases between the two germline ends. In DNA form, the CDR3 reads TGCGCCAGCAGCCCGACAGCCAACTACGAGCAGTACTTC. Translated, it gives CASSPTANYEQYF.

The chain employs TRBV5-3 and TRBJ1-5; D gene uncertain. TRBV5-3 is sorted into the ORF group, with uncertain function. V dropped 4 bases and J dropped 6 bases, with 35 bases sitting between them. This CDR3 has 21 amino acids. CDR3 in amino acids: CARSTKGLYSHNPDWRQPQHF. For the CDR3, the DNA is TGTGCCAGAAGCACCAAGGGATTATATAGCCACAACCCGGACTGGCGTCAGCCCCAGCATTTT.

The DNA for the CDR3 is TGCGCCAGCAGCCTTGGACAGGTCAATGAGCAGTTCTTC. The encoded protein is CASSLGQVNEQFF. The V call is TRBV5-1, the J call TRBJ2-1, with 7 bases lining up with TRBD1. The length of the CDR3 is 13 residues. Trimming took 4 bases from V and 6 from J; bases not matched to a gene: 4. Germline-derived CDR1 and CDR2 are SGHRS and YFSETQ.

This clone was detected many times. This chain uses TRBV6-5 with TRBJ1-5, with TRBD1 identical over 7 bases. The CDR3 contains 13 residues. The junction had 3 bases not matched to a gene; V was cut back by 6 bases and J by 4 bases. Germline values: CDR1 MNHEY, CDR2 SVGAGI. Here the CDR3 DNA reads TGTGCCAGCAGAGACAGGGCAAATCAGCCCCAGCATTTT. Amino acid sequence: CASRDRANQPQHF.

This clone appeared a single time. The gene calls are TRBV5-1 and TRBJ1-1; TRBD1 is a possible D gene (5 bases). CDR1 SGHRS and CDR2 YFSETQ come from the germline V gene. The CDR3 length is 12 residues. Trimming took 4 bases from V and 5 from J, leaving 9 bases between them. CDR3 coding DNA: TGCGCCAGCAGCGGGGCAGAGACTGAAGCTTTCTTT. This encodes CASSGAETEAFF.

This chain joins TRBV9 and TRBJ1-4, with TRBD1 as a possible D gene (6 bases). Germline values: CDR1 SGDLS, CDR2 YYNGEE. The CDR3 contains 13 residues. V was pared by 6 bases and J by 4 bases, with 10 bases between. CDR3 sequence reads: CASNRASNEKLFF. Here the CDR3 DNA reads TGTGCCAGCAACAGGGCCAGTAATGAAAAACTGTTTTTT.

The CDR3 protein is CAWSVSLSSYNSPLHF. For the CDR3, the DNA is TGTGCCTGGAGTGTCTCACTGAGCTCCTATAATTCACCCCTCCACTTT. The chain has TRBV30 and TRBJ1-6, with D unresolved. V lost 0 bases, J lost 0 bases, and 9 bases lay in between. Germline CDR1 and CDR2: GTSNPN and SVGIG (reference sequence). This CDR3 region has 16 residues.

This clone was seen ten or more times. At the DNA level, this CDR3 is encoded by other sequences in the same sample as well. The rearrangement links TRBV5-1 to TRBJ1-2; D unresolved. The germline CDR1 and CDR2 sequences are SGHRS and YFSETQ. Deletions cut 4 bases from V and 6 bases from J, with 10 bases between. The CDR3 sequence is 12 residues long. The CDR3 loop reads CASSRTADGYTF. In nucleotides, the CDR3 is TGCGCCAGCAGCAGGACTGCTGATGGCTACACCTTC.